The T cell receptor beta chain under discussion was sequenced for a study of post-analysis software for immune sequencing data. Whole-study findings and limits: A significant reduction in normalized Chao1 diversity was observed in multiple sclerosis patients versus controls. TRBV5-6, TRBV5-1 and TRBV20-1 were among 4 or 5 TRBV segments more frequent in patients than controls.

Unique molecular identifiers tagged the TCR beta cDNA libraries. TCRdb passed the PCR reads through MiXCR, listing each CDR3 protein once. The sample lists approximately 630,000 distinct CDR3 sequences; over 45% were seen once. A note on this clonotype: Its antigen is unknown.

CDR1 and CDR2 from the germline V gene are KGHDR and SFDVKD. With 0 bases removed from V and 3 bases from J, the gap between germline ends came to 15 bases. The CDR3 sequence is 17 residues long. The TCR sequence derives from a girl aged 2-9 years with multiple sclerosis. The rearrangement joins TRBV24-1 to TRBJ2-3; possible D gene TRBD2, 7 bases. Source material: blood. CDR3 region: CATSDLRGGGRTDTQYF. The DNA of the CDR3 is TGTGCCACCAGTGATTTGCGAGGGGGAGGGAGGACAGATACGCAGTATTTT.